This TCR beta chain comes out of a study of blood T cell repertoires in COVID-19 (dated by TCRdb to 2020 to 2022). As for the study more broadly: Samples covering the acute and convalescent phases of COVID-19 were provided by collaborators in the United States, Italy and Spain. The material from the prospective study consisted of cDNA or gDNA derived from T cells, B-cell-depleted T cells, or PBMCs. Where available, HLA class I and class II types were taken from metadata supplied by the sample provider and were not determined by assay-based typing. Subjects who had been exposed to COVID-19, were actively infected with it, or had recovered from it provided the deeply sampled blood TCRbeta repertoires that made up the dataset. Sample metadata almost always included a de-identified subject ID, COVID-19 status, age in years and sex. The samples were drawn from the first 160 participants of the ongoing ImmuneRACE study and from 950 to 1,500 subjects provided by 6 global collaborators. The repertoires were released in a freely available public database meant as a resource for research on the immune response to SARS-CoV-2. Broad study findings and their caveats: Clinical and demographic metadata were provided uncurated, with the amount varying by source and participant.

This clone has only a few counts. Its antigen is still unknown. Qualities for individual bases were not recorded, and no much larger clone is one base off. Each collaborating institution followed its own protocols to collect whole blood in K2EDTA tubes. For TCRbeta analysis, collaborators shipped samples as frozen whole blood, isolated PBMCs, or DNA extracted from either of those sample types. CDR1 and CDR2, per the germline V gene (reference sequence), are SEHNR and FQNEAQ. The CDR3 numbers 19 residues from cysteine through phenylalanine. Only the CDR3 region is kept as DNA, spanning 57 bases read in frame from base 1. V and J are trimmed by 1 base and 0 bases, and the gene matches miss 9 bases of the junction. TCRbeta CDR3 regions were amplified from genomic DNA using the immunoSEQ Assay, a bias-controlled multiplex PCR. The published analysis was carried out like this. The number of nucleated cells in each sample was estimated by amplification of reference gene primers within the assay. To quantify the absolute abundance of each unique TCRbeta CDR3 rearrangement, sequence reads were collapsed and filtered. Productive Simpson clonality was computed per sample as the square root of Simpson's diversity index over productive rearrangements. Here the immuneACCESS table is served through TCRdb, limited to in-frame sequences with V and J called. Missing clones are a known gap in these copies; in checked studies unresolved V genes cover under half, and the rest lacks a known reason. That table furnishes V, J and clone size, whereas the DNA furnished D and trimming. This sample lists about 120,000 clones; approximately 85% were detected once. 9% to 13% of the sample goes to the ten largest clones.

Sequences were obtained from peripheral blood. The clonotype comes from a human donor in a cohort sampled during active COVID-19. The V and J genes are TRBV7-9 and TRBJ2-1, with 10 bases matching TRBD2. The nucleotides read TGTGCCAGCAGCTTAGAGGGGCTAGCGGGGGCCAGCTCCTACAATGAGCAGTTCTTC. The resulting protein is CASSLEGLAGASSYNEQFF.